Below, 18 T cell receptor beta chains from the same sample are listed, as sequenced in a study of CXCR3-negative and CXCR3-positive naive CD8 T cells (dated by TCRdb to the late 2010s). The antigens these receptors bind are not known. Sequencing used a NextSeq 550. The Human TCR Profiling Kit (MiLaboratory) was used to prepare UMI-labeled 5' RACE TRB cDNA libraries. Following TCRdb reprocessing, every CDR3 protein sequence forms one entry, and DNA is not provided. The sample's own table lists around 160,000 distinct CDR3 sequences. The biggest ten clones account for about 0.28% of the sample. Points the paper makes about the study in general: TRB CDR3s from CXCR3-positive naive cells showed higher hydrophobicity (lower Kidera factor 4), lower energy, and higher strength and volume indices than CXCR3-negative naive cells.

The sequenced sample consisted of naive CXCR3+ CD8+ T cells from blood. This specimen's cell subset or site label, interpreted: CD45RO-CCR7+CD27+CD95- naive CD8+ T cells expressing CXCR3 (TNR3+). The origin of the receptors is a human donor in good health. Some clones in this sample may be carry-over from other donors' samples.

The V and J genes are TRBV29-1 and TRBJ2-3; TCRdb's D gene call, TRBD2, goes unchecked for lack of DNA. This CDR3 contains 14 residues. Germline loops: CDR1 SQVTM, CDR2 ANQGSEA. The CDR3 sequence: CSVSQRGGGDTQYF.

The chain employs TRBV10-3 and TRBJ2-1; as DNA is missing, the TRBD2 call by TCRdb cannot be tested. CDR3 length equals 16 residues. Germline V CDR1 and CDR2: ENHRY, SYGVKD. CDR3 loop: CAISDLAGETGNEQFF.

This CDR3 reads CASRYRQGASEQYF. The chain links TRBV12-3 or TRBV12-4 to TRBJ2-7; TCRdb outputs TRBD1, but without DNA this stays unchecked. This CDR3 is 14 amino acids long.

The rearrangement uses TRBV7-8 and TRBJ1-5; TCRdb designates TRBD1, a call that cannot be tested without DNA. The germline CDR1 and CDR2 sequences are SGHVS and FQNEAQ. The length of the CDR3 is 22 residues. CDR3 sequence: CASSITLTGTDSLFYSNQPQHF. Supplemented by reference TRBV7-8 and TRBJ1-5, the full variable domain reads GAGVSQSPRYKVAKRGQDVALRCDPISGHVSLFWYQQALGQGPEFLTYFQNEAQLDKSGLPSDRFFAERPEGSVSTLKIQRTQQEDSAVYLCASSITLTGTDSLFYSNQPQHFGDGTRLSIL.

This chain connects TRBV7-7 to TRBJ2-1; TCRdb selects TRBD1, and the lack of DNA leaves this call unchecked. The V gene's germline CDR1 is SSHAT and CDR2 FNYEAQ (reference sequence). There are 15 residues in the CDR3. The CDR3 loop reads CASSPGTGDDNEQFF. Using reference TRBV7-7 and TRBJ2-1 for the parts outside the CDR3, the full variable domain is GAGVSQSPRYKVTKRGQDVTLRCDPISSHATLYWYQQALGQGPEFLTYFNYEAQPDKSGLPSDRFSAERPEGSISTLTIQRTEQRDSAMYRCASSPGTGDDNEQFFGPGTRLTVL.

This chain uses TRBV6-5 with TRBJ2-1; the TCRdb call, TRBD1, lacks DNA for checking. Germline V gene lookup returns CDR1 MNHEY and CDR2 SVGAGI. CDR3 size: 13 residues. The CDR3 spells CASSSLGINEQFF.

This chain joins TRBV29-1 and TRBJ2-3; TCRdb designates TRBD2, a call that cannot be tested without DNA. Germline V gene data show CDR1 as SQVTM and CDR2 as ANQGSEA. The CDR3 spans 15 residues. CDR3 sequence reads: CSVTPAGVSTDTQYF.

The chain has TRBV20-1 and TRBJ2-7. The CDR3 runs 16 residues. Per germline, CDR1 DFQATT and CDR2 SNEGSKA (reference sequence). The CDR3 loop is CSARDTLRDALYEQYF.

The chain carries TRBV27 and TRBJ1-1. CDR3 length: 15 residues. Per the germline V gene, CDR1 is MNHEY and CDR2 is SMNVEV (reference sequence). CDR3 in amino acids: CASRESGIMDTEAFF.

The V gene is TRBV13, the J gene TRBJ1-5. Germline assignment: CDR1 PRHDT and CDR2 FYEKMQ (reference sequence). CDR3 length: 14 amino acids. CDR3: CASSLGATNQPQHF.

This chain uses TRBV6-6 with TRBJ2-3; TCRdb proposes TRBD1, but this gene call is untestable without DNA. From germline, CDR1 is MNHNY and CDR2 SVGAGI (reference sequence). CDR3 length: 16 residues. The CDR3 spells CASRSLAGADTDTQYF.

The J gene is TRBJ2-7, the V gene TRBV9. CDR1 and CDR2 (germline): SGDLS, YYNGEE. CDR3 size: 14 residues. The CDR3 is CASSVGFSSYEQYF.

The chain joins TRBV19 to TRBJ1-1; TCRdb reports TRBD1, a call that lacks DNA to check it against. This CDR3 region has 14 residues. The V gene's germline CDR1 is LNHDA and CDR2 SQIVND (reference sequence). CDR3 protein: CASSAEQGLGEAFF.

The genes are TRBV12-3 or TRBV12-4 and TRBJ1-2; as DNA is missing, the TRBD1 call by TCRdb cannot be tested. CDR3 length: 21 amino acids. The CDR3 sequence is CASSPIRTGSHPGRGHYGYTF.

The chain is built from TRBV6-2 or TRBV6-3 and TRBJ2-5; checking the TCRdb D call of TRBD2 is not possible without DNA. The germline CDR1 and CDR2 sequences are MNHEY and SVGEGT. The CDR3 totals 15 residues. CDR3 sequence reads: CASSYTAGVQETQYF.

The chain couples TRBV28 to TRBJ2-1; TCRdb returns TRBD2, unconfirmable since there is no DNA. Germline CDR1 and CDR2: MDHEN and SYDVKM. This CDR3 comprises 18 residues. Here the CDR3 reads CASSFLESGGARMDEQFF.

This chain's CDR3 is CASSLAAENTEAFF. This chain uses TRBV5-6 with TRBJ1-1. The CDR3 length is 14 residues. Germline-derived CDR1 and CDR2 are SGHDT and YYEEEE.

J is TRBJ2-7 and V is TRBV29-1; absent DNA, TCRdb's TRBD2 call cannot be checked. CDR1 is SQVTM and CDR2 is ANQGSEA in the germline V gene. The CDR3 is 14 amino acids. CDR3 sequence reads: CSVEKAGSIYEQYF.